This is a list of T cell receptor beta chains from one sample in a study of cytomegalovirus exposure and HLA in healthy donors. The data were produced by immunoSEQ multiplex PCR, yet TCRdb's version contains in-frame clones alone and is incomplete. The sample consists of some 130,000 clones, around four fifths of them appearing once. Sequencing input: PBMCs. The receptors were sampled from a man under 40 in good health. Both conserved end residues are part of each CDR3. The order of the fields is J gene, clone size, V gene, D gene, CDR3 DNA, CDR3 protein. The D gene is left open where the match is weak. The listing skips clone size in some rows; elsewhere it reads once, few, many or a size class.

J gene: TRBJ2-7; clone size: .; V gene: TRBV5-1; D gene: TRBD1; CDR3 DNA: TGCGCCAGCAGCTTGTCGATGGGTGAAAGGGGGCAGGCCTACGAGCAGTACTTC; CDR3 protein: CASSLSMGERGQAYEQYF
J gene: TRBJ2-7; clone size: .; V gene: TRBV14; D gene: TRBD1; CDR3 DNA: TGTGCCAGCAGCCAAGTCACAGGGGGTTTCGAGCAGTACTTC; CDR3 protein: CASSQVTGGFEQYF
J gene: TRBJ2-6; clone size: .; V gene: TRBV4-3; D gene: .; CDR3 DNA: TGCGCCAGCAGCCAAGAAGGCGGCTCTGGGGCCAACGTCCTGACTTTC; CDR3 protein: CASSQEGGSGANVLTF
J gene: TRBJ2-1; clone size: .; V gene: TRBV29-1; D gene: TRBD1; CDR3 DNA: TGCAGCGTACCGGGACAGGGGCCCTACAATGAGCAGTTCTTC; CDR3 protein: CSVPGQGPYNEQFF
J gene: TRBJ2-1; clone size: few; V gene: TRBV13; D gene: TRBD2; CDR3 DNA: TGTGCCAGCAGCTCCGGCCTAGCGGGAAGCTACAATGAGCAGTTCTTC; CDR3 protein: CASSSGLAGSYNEQFF
J gene: TRBJ1-4; clone size: .; V gene: TRBV10-2; D gene: .; CDR3 DNA: TGCGCCAGCACCCCTCGGGGGACAACTAATGAAAAACTGTTTTTT; CDR3 protein: CASTPRGTTNEKLFF
J gene: TRBJ2-7; clone size: few; V gene: TRBV28; D gene: TRBD2; CDR3 DNA: TGTGCCAGCAGTTTGTGGGGCGGGAGGGACGGCGAGCAGTACTTC; CDR3 protein: CASSLWGGRDGEQYF
J gene: TRBJ2-5; clone size: .; V gene: TRBV18; D gene: TRBD2; CDR3 DNA: TGTGCCAGCTCACCTAGCGGGATCGGGGAGACCCAGTACTTC; CDR3 protein: CASSPSGIGETQYF
J gene: TRBJ2-7; clone size: few; V gene: TRBV5-1; D gene: .; CDR3 DNA: TGCGCCAGCAGCTTCCGGGACTCCGAGCAGTACTTC; CDR3 protein: CASSFRDSEQYF
J gene: TRBJ1-2; clone size: .; V gene: TRBV30; D gene: .; CDR3 DNA: TGTGCCTGGAACCCCGGGTCGGATCTCCTAACTATGGGCTACACCTTC; CDR3 protein: CAWNPGSDLLTMGYTF
J gene: TRBJ2-3; clone size: once; V gene: TRBV7-9; D gene: TRBD2; CDR3 DNA: TGTGCCAGCAGCTTAGAGGCGGGAGATTTACTTCATACGCAGTATTTT; CDR3 protein: CASSLEAGDLLHTQYF
J gene: TRBJ2-1; clone size: .; V gene: TRBV7-9; D gene: TRBD2; CDR3 DNA: TGTTCCAGCAGCTTGGGACTATCCCCCCATGAGCAGTTCTTC; CDR3 protein: CSSSLGLSPHEQFF
J gene: TRBJ1-6; clone size: .; V gene: TRBV30; D gene: .; CDR3 DNA: TGTGCCTGGAGTGTACAGGACCTCTCAATTTCACCCCTCCACTTT; CDR3 protein: CAWSVQDLSISPLHF
J gene: TRBJ2-1; clone size: .; V gene: TRBV7-3; D gene: .; CDR3 DNA: TGTGCCAGCAGCTTACTAGCGACCGATGAGCAGTTCTTC; CDR3 protein: CASSLLATDEQFF
J gene: TRBJ2-7; clone size: .; V gene: TRBV6-5; D gene: TRBD2; CDR3 DNA: TGTGCCAGCAGTTACTCAGCGGGGCCCTACGAGCAGTACTTC; CDR3 protein: CASSYSAGPYEQYF
J gene: TRBJ1-4; clone size: .; V gene: TRBV29-1; D gene: .; CDR3 DNA: TGCAGCGTACGGGAGAGTGAAAAACTGTTTTTT; CDR3 protein: CSVRESEKLFF
J gene: TRBJ2-1; clone size: .; V gene: TRBV4-2; D gene: .; CDR3 DNA: TGTGCCAGCAGCCAAGATTATATGCTCCCCTCGGGGAAGGGTCAGTTCTTC; CDR3 protein: CASSQDYMLPSGKGQFF
J gene: TRBJ1-2; clone size: .; V gene: TRBV18; D gene: TRBD1; CDR3 DNA: TGTGCCAGCTCACCCCTAGGGGGCCCGGAGGGCTACACCTTC; CDR3 protein: CASSPLGGPEGYTF
J gene: TRBJ1-2; clone size: few; V gene: TRBV6-1; D gene: TRBD1; CDR3 DNA: TGTGCCAGCAACGAAGACAGGGGGCTGGACTATGGCTACACCTTC; CDR3 protein: CASNEDRGLDYGYTF
J gene: TRBJ1-3; clone size: .; V gene: TRBV7-8; D gene: .; CDR3 DNA: TGTGCCAGCAGCTTAGCGCTACAGCGGAGGGTCTCTGGAAACACCATATATTTT; CDR3 protein: CASSLALQRRVSGNTIYF
J gene: TRBJ1-5; clone size: .; V gene: TRBV28; D gene: TRBD1; CDR3 DNA: TGTGCCAGCAGCCCCGAGGGACAGGCGGCGGATGGTCAGCCCCAGCATTTT; CDR3 protein: CASSPEGQAADGQPQHF
J gene: TRBJ1-1; clone size: .; V gene: TRBV6-5; D gene: TRBD1; CDR3 DNA: TGTGCCAGCAGCCATCGACAGGGGAATACTGAAGCTTTCTTT; CDR3 protein: CASSHRQGNTEAFF
J gene: TRBJ1-3; clone size: .; V gene: TRBV5-1; D gene: TRBD1; CDR3 DNA: TGCGCCAGCAGCTTGGAGGGGGCGCGTGGAAACACCATATATTTT; CDR3 protein: CASSLEGARGNTIYF
J gene: TRBJ2-3; clone size: .; V gene: TRBV7-6; D gene: .; CDR3 DNA: TGTGCCAGCAGCTCATTACAAGGACAGAGCACAGATACGCAGTATTTT; CDR3 protein: CASSSLQGQSTDTQYF
J gene: TRBJ2-5; clone size: once; V gene: TRBV28; D gene: .; CDR3 DNA: TGTGCCATCAAGGGGAATCAAGAGACCCAGTACTTC; CDR3 protein: CAIKGNQETQYF
J gene: TRBJ1-3; clone size: .; V gene: TRBV28; D gene: .; CDR3 DNA: TGTGCCAGCAGTTTAGGCGACCCGATGAGGAACACCATATATTTT; CDR3 protein: CASSLGDPMRNTIYF
J gene: TRBJ1-3; clone size: .; V gene: TRBV6-5; D gene: .; CDR3 DNA: TGTGCCAGCAGTAAGTTCCGGAGCTCTGGAAACACCATATATTTT; CDR3 protein: CASSKFRSSGNTIYF
J gene: TRBJ1-2; clone size: few; V gene: TRBV27; D gene: TRBD1; CDR3 DNA: TGTGCCAGCAGCAGGTACGGGACAGGGGGCCAAGTTGGCTACACCTTC; CDR3 protein: CASSRYGTGGQVGYTF
J gene: TRBJ1-4; clone size: .; V gene: TRBV4-1; D gene: .; CDR3 DNA: TGCGCCAGCAGCCAAGGGGTAGAGGCCGAAAAACTGTTTTTT; CDR3 protein: CASSQGVEAEKLFF
J gene: TRBJ2-1; clone size: once; V gene: TRBV10-3; D gene: TRBD2; CDR3 DNA: TGTGCCATCGGACCTAGCGGGGTCCACAATGAGCAGTTCTTC; CDR3 protein: CAIGPSGVHNEQFF
J gene: TRBJ1-1; clone size: few; V gene: TRBV15; D gene: TRBD1; CDR3 DNA: TGTGCCACCAGCAGAGCCGGGACAGGGAACACTGAAGCTTTCTTT; CDR3 protein: CATSRAGTGNTEAFF
J gene: TRBJ2-2; clone size: .; V gene: TRBV30; D gene: .; CDR3 DNA: TGTGCCTGGAGTCATGGAGGGCCGAACACCGGGGAGCTGTTTTTT; CDR3 protein: CAWSHGGPNTGELFF
J gene: TRBJ2-3; clone size: .; V gene: TRBV28; D gene: .; CDR3 DNA: TGTGCCAGCGCGTCGAGACAGCGTCCAGATACGCAGTATTTT; CDR3 protein: CASASRQRPDTQYF
J gene: TRBJ2-1; clone size: .; V gene: TRBV28; D gene: TRBD1; CDR3 DNA: TGTGCCAGCACCGCCGGGACAGGGTCTTACAATGAGCAGTTCTTC; CDR3 protein: CASTAGTGSYNEQFF
J gene: TRBJ2-5; clone size: .; V gene: TRBV4-2; D gene: .; CDR3 DNA: TGTGCCAGCAGCCAAGATACTGATAAGACCCAGTACTTC; CDR3 protein: CASSQDTDKTQYF
J gene: TRBJ2-4; clone size: .; V gene: TRBV9; D gene: .; CDR3 DNA: TGTGCCAGCAGCGTAGCTAGCTCAGCGAACATTCAGTACTTC; CDR3 protein: CASSVASSANIQYF
J gene: TRBJ2-1; clone size: .; V gene: TRBV28; D gene: TRBD2; CDR3 DNA: TGTGCCAGCCATTTTCTACCCACTGCGGGAGGGAATGAGCAGTTCTTC; CDR3 protein: CASHFLPTAGGNEQFF
J gene: TRBJ2-7; clone size: once; V gene: TRBV28; D gene: .; CDR3 DNA: TGTGCCAGCAGTATATCAGGGTTTTCGTACGAGCAGTACTTC; CDR3 protein: CASSISGFSYEQYF
J gene: TRBJ2-3; clone size: .; V gene: TRBV2; D gene: TRBD2; CDR3 DNA: TGTGCCAGCAGTTTGGGACTAGCGGGCTTAGATACGCAGTATTTT; CDR3 protein: CASSLGLAGLDTQYF
J gene: TRBJ2-7; clone size: .; V gene: TRBV7-8; D gene: .; CDR3 DNA: TGTGCCAGCACCCTTTCATCATTAAGGCGGGGAACCTACGAGCAGTACTTC; CDR3 protein: CASTLSSLRRGTYEQYF
J gene: TRBJ2-5; clone size: .; V gene: TRBV7-9; D gene: TRBD2; CDR3 DNA: TGTGCCAGCAGGTTCCTAGCGGGAGGGTTCCAAGAGACCCAGTACTTC; CDR3 protein: CASRFLAGGFQETQYF
J gene: TRBJ1-2; clone size: .; V gene: TRBV7-9; D gene: .; CDR3 DNA: TGTCCCAGCCAAGCCGGTAGGGAGGGCTACACCTTC; CDR3 protein: CPSQAGREGYTF
J gene: TRBJ2-7; clone size: .; V gene: TRBV25-1; D gene: .; CDR3 DNA: TGTGCCAGCAGTGAATATTCGGGTTTCCACGAGCAGTACTTC; CDR3 protein: CASSEYSGFHEQYF
J gene: TRBJ1-2; clone size: .; V gene: TRBV6-5; D gene: TRBD1; CDR3 DNA: TGTGCCAGCAGTTACGGGACAGTCTATGGCTACACCTTC; CDR3 protein: CASSYGTVYGYTF
J gene: TRBJ2-2; clone size: .; V gene: TRBV7-5; D gene: .; CDR3 DNA: TGTGTCAGAAGCTTAGAGGGCAGGGTCCCCGGGGAGCTGTTTTTT; CDR3 protein: CVRSLEGRVPGELFF